This T cell receptor beta chain was recovered during a study of regulatory T cells in long-lasting Graves disease. Study-wide findings and caveats: Only peripheral blood was studied, not thyroid tissue.

Time point meaning: newly diagnosed GD, antithyroid drugs for less than 3 months. Generation of the TCR library employed RNA extracted from PBMCs. Patients met American Thyroid Association criteria for Graves' disease. Arm-PCR of CDR3 regions and iRepertoire HTBI primers were used to build TCR beta libraries. TCRdb reanalysed the multiplex PCR reads using MiXCR and keeps one entry per CDR3 protein. This sample has approximately 540,000 distinct CDR3 sequences, with more than 10% found just once. Unmatched junction bases numbered 16, after V lost 7 bases and J lost 8 bases. Germline CDR1 and CDR2: LNHNV and YYDKDF (reference sequence). The CDR3 is 16 residues long. This clonotype was detected many times. Its antigen is not identified. This sample was also put to use in a study of T cells in Graves' hyperthyroidism and ophthalmopathy. This second report adds: Stable disease denoted Graves' hyperthyroidism without ophthalmopathy progression within 18 months. A model built on 13 V-J features separated ophthalmopathy from stable hyperthyroidism.

Specimen: peripheral blood mononuclear cells (PBMCs), collected at new diagnosis, from a patient treated with antithyroid drugs. The chain employs TRBV15 and TRBJ2-1; 8 bases are a match to TRBD2. This receptor was obtained from a woman in her twenties or thirties with Graves disease. The CDR3 sequence: CATTFEREPPGDEQFF. CDR3 coding DNA: TGTGCCACCACGTTCGAGCGGGAGCCCCCCGGGGATGAGCAGTTCTTC.